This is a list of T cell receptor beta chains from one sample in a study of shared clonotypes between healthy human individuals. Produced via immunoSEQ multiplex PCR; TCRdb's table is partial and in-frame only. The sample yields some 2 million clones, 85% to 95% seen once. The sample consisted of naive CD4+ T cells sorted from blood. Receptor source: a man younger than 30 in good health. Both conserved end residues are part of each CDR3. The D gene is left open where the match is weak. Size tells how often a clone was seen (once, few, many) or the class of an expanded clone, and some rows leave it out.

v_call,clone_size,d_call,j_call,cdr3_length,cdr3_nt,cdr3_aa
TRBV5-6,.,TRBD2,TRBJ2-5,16,TGTGCCAGCAGCTTCGGTCTGGCGGGAGGGCAAGAGACCCAGTACTTC,CASSFGLAGGQETQYF
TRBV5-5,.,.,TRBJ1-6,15,TGTGCCAGCAGCTCCCTTCCGGGACAACCTTCACCCCTCCACTTT,CASSSLPGQPSPLHF
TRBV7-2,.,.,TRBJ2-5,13,TGTGCCAGCAGCCGACTAGGCCAAGAGACCCAGTACTTC,CASSRLGQETQYF
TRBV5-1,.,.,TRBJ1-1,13,TGCGCCAGCAGCAGCCCGGGTAACACTGAAGCTTTCTTT,CASSSPGNTEAFF
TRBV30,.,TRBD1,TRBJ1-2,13,TGTGCCTGGAGCGCCGCTAAGGGGGCTGGCTACACCTTC,CAWSAAKGAGYTF
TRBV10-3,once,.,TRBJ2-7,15,TGTGCCATCAGTGAGGGAGGACTCGGGGGCGACGAGCAGTACTTC,CAISEGGLGGDEQYF
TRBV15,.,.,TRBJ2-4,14,TGTGCCACCAGCAGAGATGGGGTGGGGAACATTCAGTACTTC,CATSRDGVGNIQYF
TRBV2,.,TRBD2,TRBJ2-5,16,TGTGCCAGCACTGAGGCAGGACTAGCGAACCAAGAGACCCAGTACTTC,CASTEAGLANQETQYF
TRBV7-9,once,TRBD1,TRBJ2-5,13,TGTGCCAGCAGCCCAGGGGGCCGAGAGACCCAGTACTTC,CASSPGGRETQYF
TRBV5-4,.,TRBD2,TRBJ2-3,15,TGTGCCAGCTGCTCCGGGACTAGCTCCTCAGATACGCAGTATTTT,CASCSGTSSSDTQYF
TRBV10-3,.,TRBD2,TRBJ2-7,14,TGTGCCATCAGTGTCGGGACTAGCGGGAGTGAGCAGTACTTC,CAISVGTSGSEQYF
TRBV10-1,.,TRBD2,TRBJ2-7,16,TGCGCCAGCAGTGAGTCCGTAGCGGGGGGCCAGTCAGAGCAGTACTTC,CASSESVAGGQSEQYF
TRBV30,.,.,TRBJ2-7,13,TGTGCCTGGAGTAGAATAAAGCTAGGGGAGCAGTACTTC,CAWSRIKLGEQYF
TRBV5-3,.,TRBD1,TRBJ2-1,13,TGTGCCAGAAGCTTAAGACAGGGCAATGAGCAGTTCTTC,CARSLRQGNEQFF
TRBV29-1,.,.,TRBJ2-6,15,TGCAGCGCCCGAATTGGGGCGCGGGGGGCCAACGTCCTGACTTTC,CSARIGARGANVLTF
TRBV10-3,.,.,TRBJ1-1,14,TGTGCCATCAGCAGAAATGGACAGCCCTATGAAGCTTTCTTT,CAISRNGQPYEAFF
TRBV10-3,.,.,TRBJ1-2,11,TGTGCCATCAGTGAAGGCATCGGCTACACCTTC,CAISEGIGYTF
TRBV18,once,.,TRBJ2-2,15,TGTGCCAGCTCCCGGGCGGCAGGGAACACCGGGGAGCTGTTTTTT,CASSRAAGNTGELFF
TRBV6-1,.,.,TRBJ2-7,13,TGTGCCAGCAGCCCACAGGTTCCGAGCGAGCAGTACTTC,CASSPQVPSEQYF
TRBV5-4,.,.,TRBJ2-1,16,TGTGCCAGCAGCTTGGATTCCAGCGCGAGGTACAATGAGCAGTTCTTC,CASSLDSSARYNEQFF
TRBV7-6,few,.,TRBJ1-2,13,TGTGCCAGCAGTTCCTACGAGGGGTCTGGCTACACCTTC,CASSSYEGSGYTF
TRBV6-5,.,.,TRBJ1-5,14,TGTGCCAGCAGTTACTCCGCAGCCAATCAGCCCCAGCATTTT,CASSYSAANQPQHF
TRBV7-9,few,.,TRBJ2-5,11,TGTGCCAGCAGCTTAGTTGAGACCCAGTACTTC,CASSLVETQYF
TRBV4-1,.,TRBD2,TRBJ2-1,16,TGCGCCAGCAGCCACGGGGGGACGGCCTCCTACAATGAGCAGTTCTTC,CASSHGGTASYNEQFF
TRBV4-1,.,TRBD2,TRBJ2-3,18,TGCGCCAGCAGCCAAGATCGTACTAGCGGGGGCACCGCAGATACGCAGTATTTT,CASSQDRTSGGTADTQYF
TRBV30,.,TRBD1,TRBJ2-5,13,TGTGCCTGGTCCAGGGGGCGGGCAGAGACCCAGTACTTC,CAWSRGRAETQYF
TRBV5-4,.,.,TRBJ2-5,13,TGTGCCAGCAGTTTTGCCAACCAAGAGACCCAGTACTTC,CASSFANQETQYF
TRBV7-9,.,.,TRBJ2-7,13,TGTGCCAGCAGCTTAGGCCAGGCTGGAGAGCAGTACTTC,CASSLGQAGEQYF
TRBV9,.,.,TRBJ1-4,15,TGTGCCAGCAGCCCCCGCCTTGCAACTAATGAAAAACTGTTTTTT,CASSPRLATNEKLFF
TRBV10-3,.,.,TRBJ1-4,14,TGTGCCACCCGGGACGGTGCAACTAATGAAAAACTGTTTTTT,CATRDGATNEKLFF
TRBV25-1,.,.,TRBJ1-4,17,TGTGCCAGCAGTGCTACAGGGAGGGGTACAACTAATGAAAAACTGTTTTTT,CASSATGRGTTNEKLFF
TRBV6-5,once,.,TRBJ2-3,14,TGTGCCAGCACATACAAAAGGAACACAGATACGCAGTATTTT,CASTYKRNTDTQYF
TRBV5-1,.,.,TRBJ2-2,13,TGCGCCAGCAGCTTTTTGTACACCGGGGAGCTGTTTTTT,CASSFLYTGELFF
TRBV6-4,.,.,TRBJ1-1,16,TGTGCCAGCAGAAACCGGGACCCCGTATTGAACACTGAAGCTTTCTTT,CASRNRDPVLNTEAFF
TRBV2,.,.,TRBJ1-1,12,TGTGCCAGCAGTCTTATCCGGGCTGAAGCTTTCTTT,CASSLIRAEAFF
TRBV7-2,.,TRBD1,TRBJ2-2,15,TGTGCCAGCAGCCACCGGGACAGGGAAGCCGGGGAGCTGTTTTTT,CASSHRDREAGELFF
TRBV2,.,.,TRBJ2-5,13,TGTGCCAGCACATCCGGACGGTTAGAGACCCAGTACTTC,CASTSGRLETQYF
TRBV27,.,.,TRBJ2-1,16,TGTGCCAGCAGGCGGGCTCCCGATAGCTCCTACAATGAGCAGTTCTTC,CASRRAPDSSYNEQFF
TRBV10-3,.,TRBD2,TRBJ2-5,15,TGTGCCATCAGTGAGTTTAGCGGGGTTCAAGAGACCCAGTACTTC,CAISEFSGVQETQYF
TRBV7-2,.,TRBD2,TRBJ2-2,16,TGTGCCAGCAGCGGAAGGACTAGCGGGAGTACCGGGGAGCTGTTTTTT,CASSGRTSGSTGELFF
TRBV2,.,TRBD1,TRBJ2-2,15,TGTGCCAGCAGTGGGACAGGGCTTAGCACCGGGGAGCTGTTTTTT,CASSGTGLSTGELFF
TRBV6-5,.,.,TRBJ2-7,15,TGTGCCGCAGCACGAGCGGGCCTCAGCTCCTACGAGCAGTACTTC,CAAARAGLSSYEQYF
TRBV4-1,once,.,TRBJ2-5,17,TGCGCCAGCAGCCTCCAGATAGGAGAAAGAAAAGGAGAGACCCAGTACTTC,CASSLQIGERKGETQYF
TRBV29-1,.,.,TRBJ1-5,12,TGCAGCGTTGGCGGCTCAGACCAGCCCCAGCATTTT,CSVGGSDQPQHF
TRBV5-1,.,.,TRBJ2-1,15,TGCGCCAGCAGCTTGAGTAGCGGTTCCTACAATGAGCAGTTCTTC,CASSLSSGSYNEQFF
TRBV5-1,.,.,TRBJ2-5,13,TGCGCCAGCAGCGGGGCTGGCACGGAGACCCAGTACTTC,CASSGAGTETQYF
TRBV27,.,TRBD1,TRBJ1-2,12,TGTGCCAGCAGTTTATTGGGACAGGCCTACACCTTC,CASSLLGQAYTF
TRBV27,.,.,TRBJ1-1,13,TGTGCCAGCAGTTTGGCGGGGAACACTGAAGCTTTCTTT,CASSLAGNTEAFF
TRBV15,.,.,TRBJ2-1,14,TGTGCCACCAGCAGAGATCCGGTTAGCGATGAGCAGTTCTTC,CATSRDPVSDEQFF
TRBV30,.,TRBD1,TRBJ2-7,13,TGTGCCTGGAGTTCGGGGACAGCCTACGAGCAGTACTTC,CAWSSGTAYEQYF
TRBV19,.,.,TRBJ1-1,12,TGTGCCAGTAGTTTCCAGAGGACTGAAGCTTTCTTT,CASSFQRTEAFF
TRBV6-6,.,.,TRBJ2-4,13,TGTGCCAGCAGTCCTGGGCCCCAAAACATTCAGTACTTC,CASSPGPQNIQYF
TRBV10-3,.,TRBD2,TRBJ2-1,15,TGTGCCATCAGGTCTAGCGGGGGCCTTTGGGATGAGCAGTTCTTC,CAIRSSGGLWDEQFF
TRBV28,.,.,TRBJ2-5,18,TGTGCCAGCACCCACGGCCTTAGTGGGGGACGATTCCAAGAGACCCAGTACTTC,CASTHGLSGGRFQETQYF
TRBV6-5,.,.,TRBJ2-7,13,TGTGCCAGCAGCGCCACGGAGACCTACGAGCAGTACTTC,CASSATETYEQYF
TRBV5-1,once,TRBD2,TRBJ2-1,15,TGCGCCAGCAGCTTGGTTCTAGCGGGAGTTCATGAGCAGTTCTTC,CASSLVLAGVHEQFF
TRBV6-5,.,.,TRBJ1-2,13,TGTGCCAGCAGTTTTCTGCGGTGGTATGGCTACACCTTC,CASSFLRWYGYTF
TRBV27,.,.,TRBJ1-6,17,TGTGCCGGCAGTTTAACCAGAACGGGGTCCTATAATTCACCCCTCCACTTT,CAGSLTRTGSYNSPLHF
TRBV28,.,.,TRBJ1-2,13,TGTGCCAGCGGCACCCCCGGGGGCAGCGGCTACACCTTC,CASGTPGGSGYTF